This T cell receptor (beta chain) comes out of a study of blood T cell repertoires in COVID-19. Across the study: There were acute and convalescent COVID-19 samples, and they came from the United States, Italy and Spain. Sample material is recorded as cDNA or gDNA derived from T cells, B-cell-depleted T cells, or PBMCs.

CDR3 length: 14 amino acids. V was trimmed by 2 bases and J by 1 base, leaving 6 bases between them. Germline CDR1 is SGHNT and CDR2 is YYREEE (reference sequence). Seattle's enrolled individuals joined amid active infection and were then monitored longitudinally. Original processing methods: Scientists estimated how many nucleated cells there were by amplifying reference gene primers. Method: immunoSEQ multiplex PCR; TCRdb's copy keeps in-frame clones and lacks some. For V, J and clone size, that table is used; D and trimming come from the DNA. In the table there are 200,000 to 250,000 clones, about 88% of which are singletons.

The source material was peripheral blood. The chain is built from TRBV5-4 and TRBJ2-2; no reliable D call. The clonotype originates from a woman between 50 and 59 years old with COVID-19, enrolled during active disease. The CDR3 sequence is CASSFFRNTGELFF. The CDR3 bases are TGTGCCAGCAGCTTTTTCAGGAACACCGGGGAGCTGTTTTTT.